What follows are 30 T cell receptor beta chains derived from one specimen sequenced in a study of T cell repertoires in aging, cancer and after chemotherapy. A mixed TRB-A/B primer pool amplified rearranged TRB by multiplex touch-down PCR. TCRdb independently ran MiXCR on the multiplex PCR reads; one entry per CDR3 protein. The table records 2,500 to 3,500 distinct CDR3 sequences, roughly 22% of them present only once. Peripheral blood genomic DNA, not sorted cells or RNA, was the template. Sequencing was done on a sample of blood. These receptors came from a human donor with a solid tumor.

This clonotype was detected once. With a much larger clone just one base away, this may be a read error. J is TRBJ1-5 and V is TRBV15; 8 bases map to TRBD1. CDR1 is LNHNV and CDR2 is YYDKDF in the germline V gene (reference sequence). The CDR3 has 15 residues. The V gene end was trimmed by 3 bases and the J gene end by 7 bases; junction bases not matched to a gene: 8. For the CDR3, the DNA is TGTGCCACCAGCAGCATGGACAGGGAGGGCCAGCCCCAGCATTTT. As protein: CATSSMDREGQPQHF.

This clonotype has a handful of counts. This rearrangement joins TRBV6-5 to TRBJ1-1; 9 bases map to TRBD1. CDR1 MNHEY and CDR2 SVGAGI come from the germline V gene. Trimming cost V 2 bases and J 2 bases; bases outside gene matches: 6. The CDR3 runs 16 residues. This CDR3 reads CASSYGLGQGNTEAFF. The CDR3 DNA sequence: TGTGCCAGCAGTTACGGCCTGGGACAGGGCAACACTGAAGCTTTCTTT.

This clonotype showed up just once. The V and J genes are TRBV5-6 and TRBJ2-1, with TRBD1 matching 9 bases. After removal of 4 bases from V and 6 bases from J, the junction contained 5 bases not matched to a gene. In germline, CDR1 is SGHDT, CDR2 YYEEEE. The CDR3 contains 14 residues. The CDR3 spells CASSRTGAPNEQFF. The CDR3 DNA reads as TGTGCCAGCAGCCGGACAGGGGCCCCCAATGAGCAGTTCTTC.

The chain combines TRBV20-1 with TRBJ2-1; 12 bases agree with TRBD2. This CDR3 has 18 residues. The V gene's germline CDR1 is DFQATT and CDR2 SNEGSKA (reference sequence). The V segment lost 0 bases and the J segment 8 bases; nucleotides outside the gene matches: 14. The CDR3 loop is CSARDPSQTSGSSDEQFF. Written as DNA, the CDR3 is TGCAGTGCTAGAGATCCCTCTCAGACTAGCGGGAGTTCGGATGAGCAGTTCTTC.

The chain has TRBV10-3 and TRBJ2-7, with D maybe TRBD2 (5 bases). This CDR3 has 14 residues. CDR1 is ENHRY, CDR2 SYGVKD, per germline. The germline V and J ends were trimmed by 0 bases and 6 bases, with 12 bases remaining between them. CDR3 in DNA: TGTGCCATCAGTGAGTCGGGAGTTGGGTGCGAGCAGTACTTC. It encodes CAISESGVGCEQYF.

V usage is TRBV19 and J usage is TRBJ2-3; maybe TRBD2 (6 bases). Per germline, CDR1 LNHDA and CDR2 SQIVND (reference sequence). CDR3 length: 16 amino acids. Trimming shortened V by 3 bases and J by 4 bases, and 17 bases separated the two germline ends. The CDR3 region is CASSIPIGSGADTQYF. In DNA, the CDR3 is TGTGCCAGTAGTATCCCAATAGGGTCGGGGGCAGATACGCAGTATTTT.

This clonotype was picked up a small number of times. The V and J genes are TRBV5-6 and TRBJ2-5, with D tentatively TRBD2 (5 bases). The V gene lost 4 bases and the J gene lost 5 bases, with 6 bases spanning the gap. Per the germline V gene, CDR1 is SGHDT and CDR2 is YYEEEE. The CDR3 sequence is 11 residues long. In DNA form, the CDR3 reads TGTGCCAGCAGCCGAGGGGAGACCCAGTACTTC. It codes for CASSRGETQYF.

CDR3 sequence: CASSLEPDFTDTQYF. Here the CDR3 DNA reads TGCGCCAGCAGCCTCGAACCGGACTTCACAGATACGCAGTATTTT. This rearrangement joins TRBV5-1 to TRBJ2-3; tentatively, D is TRBD2 (5 bases). Germline CDR1 and CDR2: SGHRS and YFSETQ. Trimming cost V 4 bases and J 2 bases, with 14 bases left between them. The CDR3 has 15 amino acids.

As for this clonotype: A much larger clone lies one base from this, so it may be a read error. The CDR3 loop reads CASGYSPSGEGGSPLHF. The CDR3 DNA reads as TGTGCCAGCGGTTACTCGCCGTCTGGGGAAGGAGGTTCACCCCTCCACTTT. V is TRBV6-1 and J is TRBJ1-6; D is ambiguous. The CDR3 has 17 residues. Deletions cut 8 bases from V and 9 bases from J, with 26 bases between. Germline CDR1 is MNHNS and CDR2 is SASEGT.

Sample share makes this clonotype medium-sized (0.01 to 0.1%). The rearrangement links TRBV7-2 to TRBJ1-6; D is possibly TRBD1 (6 bases). The CDR3 totals 16 residues. Per the germline V gene, CDR1 is SGHTA and CDR2 is FQGNSA. V was clipped by 5 bases and J by 2 bases, with 13 bases between them. The CDR3 protein is CASSPTGVAYNSPLHF. The CDR3 DNA follows: TGTGCCAGCAGCCCGACAGGTGTTGCCTATAATTCACCCCTCCACTTT.

The chain recombines TRBV6-4 with TRBJ1-6; 12 bases match TRBD1. CDR1 is MRHNA, CDR2 SNTAGT, per germline. Trimming cost V 2 bases and J 9 bases; bases outside gene matches: 2. The CDR3 is 15 residues long. CDR3 bases: TGTGCCAGCAGTGACCAGGGACAGGGGGCTTCACCCCTCCACTTT. It is translated as CASSDQGQGASPLHF.

This clonotype is labeled medium-sized. The CDR3 here is CASRKATTGGNYGYTF. In DNA form, the CDR3 reads TGTGCCAGTAGAAAGGCGACGACAGGGGGCAACTATGGCTACACCTTC. The chain combines TRBV19 with TRBJ1-2; 10 bases fit TRBD1. CDR3 length: 16 amino acids. J was trimmed by 2 bases and V by 6 bases; bases with no gene match: 9. Germline V gene sequence: CDR1 LNHDA, CDR2 SQIVND (reference sequence).

The V gene is TRBV20-1, the J gene TRBJ1-2, with D tentatively TRBD1 (5 bases). CDR1 and CDR2 from the germline V gene are DFQATT and SNEGSKA (reference sequence). The CDR3 is 15 amino acids. V gave up 0 bases and J gave up 2 bases, with 13 bases separating them. CDR3 sequence reads: CSARDIDRGNYGYTF. The DNA of the CDR3 is TGCAGTGCTAGAGATATCGATCGGGGGAACTATGGCTACACCTTC.

This clonotype was found a few times. The CDR3 sequence is CASSLRGKLFF. The CDR3 bases are TGCGCCAGCAGTCTTCGGGGGAAACTGTTTTTT. This chain links TRBV4-1 with TRBJ1-4; the D gene is possibly TRBD1 (5 bases). The CDR3 totals 11 residues. Germline V gene sequence: CDR1 MGHRA, CDR2 YSYEKL. Trimming removed 6 bases at V and 11 bases at J, with 10 bases between.

The sample holds a few counts of this clonotype. The rearrangement links TRBV7-3 to TRBJ2-3; a weak D match, TRBD2 (6 bases). CDR1 and CDR2 from the germline V gene are SGHTA and FQGTGA. Trimming left V 3 bases short and J 2 bases short, with 12 bases between. The length of the CDR3 is 15 residues. The CDR3 spells CASSLGGSDTDTQYF. Here the CDR3 DNA reads TGTGCCAGCAGCTTGGGGGGTTCGGACACAGATACGCAGTATTTT. Variable domain in full (rest from reference TRBV7-3 and TRBJ2-3): GAGVSQTPSNKVTEKGKYVELRCDPISGHTALYWYRQSLGQGPEFLIYFQGTGAADDSGLPNDRFFAVRPEGSVSTLKIQRTERGDSAVYLCASSLGGSDTDTQYFGPGTRLTVL.

This clonotype ranks as medium-sized. The genes are TRBV7-9 and TRBJ2-2; no clear D gene. The V gene's germline CDR1 is SEHNR and CDR2 FQNEAQ (reference sequence). There are 14 residues in the CDR3. Between the trimmed V and J ends, which lost 4 bases and 4 bases, there was a span of 10 bases. The CDR3 DNA sequence: TGTGCCAGCAGCTACATAGCAGCCACCGGGGAGCTGTTTTTT. Translating it yields CASSYIAATGELFF. Full variable domain (remainder filled in from reference TRBV7-9 and TRBJ2-2): DTGVSQNPRHKITKRGQNVTFRCDPISEHNRLYWYRQTLGQGPEFLTYFQNEAQLEKSRLLSDRFSAERPKGSFSTLEIQRTEQGDSAMYLCASSYIAATGELFFGEGSRLTVL.

The V call is TRBV20-1, the J call TRBJ2-7, with 8 nucleotides matching TRBD2. The CDR3 loop spans 14 amino acids. The V and J ends lost 3 bases and 3 bases, in that order; junction bases with no gene match: 7. The germline CDR1 and CDR2 sequences are DFQATT and SNEGSKA (reference sequence). The CDR3 DNA reads as TGCAGTGCTAGTCCAAGCGGGGGAAACTACGAGCAGTACTTC. It specifies CSASPSGGNYEQYF.

V gene TRBV28 combines with J gene TRBJ1-2; 11 nucleotides match TRBD1. CDR1 and CDR2 (germline): MDHEN, SYDVKM. Trimming at V came to 5 bases and at J to 3 bases, leaving 11 bases not matched to a gene. The CDR3 spans 17 residues. CDR3 in amino acids: CASSKTTDRGLHYGYTF. The CDR3 DNA sequence: TGTGCCAGCAGTAAAACCACGGACAGGGGGCTTCACTATGGCTACACCTTC.

This clonotype was seen only a few times. J is TRBJ2-1 and V is TRBV19; 11 nucleotides match TRBD2. CDR1 is LNHDA, CDR2 SQIVND, per germline (reference sequence). The CDR3 consists of 15 residues. J gave up 7 bases and V 3 bases, and 5 bases lay outside the gene matches. Here the CDR3 reads CASSIRASGRNEQFF. DNA of the CDR3: TGTGCCAGTAGTATTAGGGCTAGCGGGAGGAATGAGCAGTTCTTC.

Comments on this clonotype: Its ends do not fully match the called genes, so a read error is possible. The V gene is TRBV5-5, the J gene TRBJ1-1; 7 bases line up with TRBD1. CDR1 and CDR2 (germline): SGHKS, YYEKEE (reference sequence). The CDR3 sequence is 15 residues long. The CDR3 loop reads CASSSGQVSYTEAFF. In DNA form, the CDR3 reads TGCGCCAGCAGCTCAGGACAGGTGAGCTACACTGAAGCTTTCTTT.

In its sample, this clonotype ranks as medium-sized. V gene TRBV15 combines with J gene TRBJ2-2; 10 nucleotides match TRBD2. This CDR3 has 17 amino acids. Trimming at V came to 4 bases and at J to 4 bases, leaving 9 bases not matched to a gene. Germline values: CDR1 LNHNV, CDR2 YYDKDF (reference sequence). The CDR3 region is CATSTPGLAAATGELFF. Written as DNA, the CDR3 is TGTGCCACCAGCACCCCCGGACTAGCGGCGGCCACCGGGGAGCTGTTTTTT.

As concerns this clonotype: Being one base from a much bigger clone, this may be a read error. The chain has TRBV29-1 and TRBJ2-5; no firm D call. CDR1 is SQVTM, CDR2 ANQGSEA, per germline. V lost 3 bases and J 7 bases, leaving 9 bases between the germline ends. There are 11 residues in the CDR3. CDR3 in amino acids: CSVDTDPTQYF. In DNA form, the CDR3 reads TGCAGCGTTGACACCGACCCGACCCAGTACTTC.

With respect to this clonotype: A read error is possible here, since a much larger clone lies one base away. The chain couples TRBV6-1 to TRBJ2-7; 12 nucleotides agree with TRBD2. CDR3 length: 14 amino acids. The V gene's germline CDR1 is MNHNS and CDR2 SASEGT. The CDR3: CAISYGTSGYEQYF. The CDR3 DNA is TGTGCCATCAGTTACGGGACTAGCGGGTACGAGCAGTACTTC.

By sample fraction, this clonotype is medium-sized. J is TRBJ2-1 and V is TRBV6-2 or TRBV6-3; D is unresolved. Trimming left V 0 bases short and J 3 bases short, with 6 bases between. The CDR3 covers 14 residues. Germline V gene data show CDR1 as MNHEY and CDR2 as SVGEGT. This chain's CDR3 is CASSYSGGYNEQFF. The CDR3 coding sequence is TGTGCCAGCAGTTACTCTGGCGGCTACAATGAGCAGTTCTTC.

By sample share, this clonotype is medium-sized (0.01 to 0.1%). The V and J genes are TRBV5-6 and TRBJ1-6; possibly TRBD1 for D (6 bases). The germline gives CDR1 SGHDT, CDR2 YYEEEE. The CDR3 is made up of 14 amino acids. V lost 5 bases and J 7 bases, leaving 13 bases between the germline ends. The CDR3 sequence: CASRRQELNSPLHF. The CDR3 DNA reads as TGTGCCAGCAGAAGACAGGAGCTAAATTCACCCCTCCACTTT.

J is TRBJ2-3 and V is TRBV6-1; TRBD2 matches at 8 bases. The CDR3 sequence is 16 residues long. Germline assignment: CDR1 MNHNS and CDR2 SASEGT. Trimming cost V 0 bases and J 1 base; bases outside gene matches: 3. Here the CDR3 reads CASSEASGDGTDTQYF. CDR3 in DNA: TGTGCCAGCAGTGAAGCTAGCGGGGATGGCACAGATACGCAGTATTTT.

This clonotype is labeled as medium-sized (0.01 to 0.1%). The chain is built from TRBV19 and TRBJ1-3; the match to TRBD1 covers 10 bases. CDR1 and CDR2 from the germline V gene are LNHDA and SQIVND (reference sequence). The CDR3 extends over 15 amino acids. J gave up 8 bases and V 6 bases, and 10 bases lay outside the gene matches. The CDR3 nucleotides are TGTGCCAGTAGCCCTCAGACAGGGGGCAAGGACACCATATATTTT. Protein: CASSPQTGGKDTIYF.

By share of the sample, this clonotype is medium-sized. At one of its ends the junction is not consistent with the germline gene, which may arise from a read error. The V and J genes are TRBV30 and TRBJ1-2, with a tentative D call TRBD1 (6 bases). CDR1 and CDR2 (germline): GTSNPN, SVGIG (reference sequence). The length of the CDR3 is 11 residues. The DNA of the CDR3 is TGTGCCTGGAGCAAACTCTTGGACAGTGCCTTC. Translation gives CAWSKLLDSAF. The variable domain in full, with the rest retrieved from reference TRBV30 and TRBJ1-2, is SQTIHQWPATLVQPVGSPLSLECTVEGTSNPNLYWYRQAAGRGLQLLFYSVGIGQISSEVPQNLSASRPQDRQFILSSKKLLLSDSGFYLCAWSKLLDSAFGSGTRLTVV.

This clonotype is classed as medium-sized (0.01 to 0.1%). This CDR3 reads CASSPQGYYGYTF. The CDR3 nucleotides read TGTGCCAGCAGTCCCCAGGGGTACTATGGCTACACCTTC. The V and J genes are TRBV7-2 and TRBJ1-2; weak D call: TRBD1 (6 bases). The CDR3 runs to 13 residues. The germline V gene has CDR1 SGHTA and CDR2 FQGNSA. The ends were cut back, 6 bases at V and 3 bases at J, with 11 bases in the middle.

This clonotype is medium-sized (0.01 to 0.1%) in the sample. Here the CDR3 reads CASSIHPPGGGSYEQYF. The CDR3 DNA is TGTGCCAGCAGTATCCATCCCCCAGGCGGGGGGTCCTACGAGCAGTACTTC. The gene calls are TRBV27 and TRBJ2-7; 8 nucleotides agree with TRBD2. There are 17 residues in the CDR3. With V trimmed by 5 bases and J by 1 base, 13 bases remained unmatched. CDR1 MNHEY and CDR2 SMNVEV come from the germline V gene (reference sequence).